This T cell receptor (beta chain) emerged from a study of identical twins (TCRdb year 2016). Looking at the study overall: To test whether fetal clonotypes persist, the study used deep sequencing on TCR alpha and beta repertoires from monozygotic twins, unrelated adults of various ages, and cord blood. Replicate twin experiments were performed at different times using different library preparation protocols to rule out contamination. The investigation overall reported the following: Out-of-frame TCR alpha sequences shared between twins showed an excess of low generation-probability sequences compared with coincidental sharing between unrelated individuals. Fewer insertions were carried by abundant cord blood beta clonotypes, a similar but weaker trend appeared in young adult naive repertoires, and no such trend appeared in memory repertoires. In monozygotic twins, recombination models systematically underestimated out-of-frame TCR alpha sharing, but the models matched the sharing seen between unrelated individuals. A weaker excess of twin sharing was found in beta out-of-frame sequences because the signal-to-noise ratio was lowered by fewer shared sequences. Because the same donors could not be followed over many years, the conclusions depended on cross-sectional statistical analysis. Invariant T cells such as MAIT and iNKT could partly confound zero-insertion analyses, although diverse VJ usage argued against such confounding for most clonotypes.

For this clonotype: Its antigen has not been determined. Base qualities were left out, and no much larger clone turns up one base away.

Every donor was a healthy Caucasian. Three unrelated non-twin adults were also sequenced: a male aged 18 to 30, a male aged 50 to 59 and a female aged 50 to 59. Using Miltenyi CD45RO+ enrichment and human naive T-cell isolation kits, memory (CD45RO+) and naive T cells were isolated from PBMC. Trimming accounts for 5 bases at V and 2 bases at J, while the number of junction bases matched to no gene is 10. According to the germline V gene, CDR1 reads SGHTA and CDR2 reads FQGNSA. The CDR3 holds 16 amino acids from the cysteine to the phenylalanine. Of the read, only the CDR3 DNA is kept; its 48 bases are in frame from base 1. Library prep was done by 5' RACE. For sequencing, an Illumina HiSeq 2000 was employed. Template switching added a universal primer binding site, and the final cDNA carried a unique molecular identifier that allowed TCR cDNA molecules to be counted accurately. First-strand cDNA for TCR alpha and beta chains was synthesized from specific primers in the conserved constant-segment region. To control for contamination, every cDNA library carried two barcodes: a SMART-Mk sample barcode plus Illumina barcodes. Two successive PCR steps introduced TruSeq adapter sequences along with Illumina sample barcodes. TCR alpha and beta cDNA libraries were sequenced on the Illumina HiSeq platform with custom primers. Regarding the original processing steps: Unique molecular identifiers were extracted from raw reads with MiGEC, and CDR3 positions were determined with MiXCR. For each individual, recombination models were inferred using an EM algorithm with the repgenHMM and IGoR tools. Shared clonotype analysis was performed with the tcR package in R, normalizing sharing by the product of cloneset sizes. To study raw recombination without the effects of thymic and clonal selection, out-of-frame nonproductive sequences were analyzed. The public reads were reprocessed in TCRdb via fastp at Q25 and MiXCR, keeping in-frame beta chains. Each CDR3 protein appears once, grouped with its most common genes and DNA. The V and J calls and clone size come from TCRdb's table, not from the authors' own analysis. The sample table shows about 690,000 distinct CDR3 sequences, and roughly 6.2% are seen once. Roughly 1.8% of the sample is taken by the ten largest.

The specimen sequenced was naive T cells sorted from blood. What the cell subset or site label conveys for this sample: cells isolated with a human naive T-cell isolation kit. The chain links TRBV7-2 with TRBJ2-3, and TRBD2 aligns with 7 junction nucleotides. The receptor was derived from a young man in good health. The bases are TGTGCCAGCAGCCTCACCCGAGCGGGACCCACAGATACGCAGTATTTT. Its product reads: CASSLTRAGPTDTQYF.